Presented here are 15 T cell receptor beta chains from one specimen sequenced in a study of identifying expanded T cells in peripheral blood. The protocol was immunoSEQ multiplex PCR, while the TCRdb copy is restricted to in-frame clones and leaves out a portion. The sample has about 110,000 clones, more than 85% seen once. Sequenced material: blood. The receptors derive from a person aged 18 to 70 in good health.

This clone is a singleton in its sample. The chain uses TRBV30 and TRBJ1-5, with TRBD1 identical over 7 bases. This CDR3 is built from 13 residues. Germline V gene sequence: CDR1 GTSNPN, CDR2 SVGIG (reference sequence). J lost 9 bases, V lost 4 bases, and 9 bases had no gene match. The CDR3 nucleotides read TGTGCCTGGACAGGGGGGACCAATGGGCCCCAGCATTTT. Translation: CAWTGGTNGPQHF.

The CDR3 nucleotides are TGCGCCAGCAGCCCACTAAATGGACTAGCGTTAGAGACCCAGTACTTC. As protein: CASSPLNGLALETQYF. The chain uses TRBV4-1 and TRBJ2-5; TRBD2 aligns across 9 bases. V trimming: 4 bases; J trimming: 4 bases; junction bases outside the gene matches: 10. Germline V CDR1 and CDR2: MGHRA, YSYEKL. This CDR3 spans 16 amino acids.

This clone was seen just once. The chain recombines TRBV19 with TRBJ1-2; D is uncertain. The V gene lost 1 base and the J gene lost 8 bases, with 8 bases spanning the gap. The CDR3 runs 12 residues. Germline CDR1 reads LNHDA; CDR2 reads SQIVND (reference sequence). Written as DNA, the CDR3 is TGTGCCAGTAGTATAGGCTTCAGGGGCTACACCTTC. Amino acids: CASSIGFRGYTF.

The chain joins TRBV6-6 to TRBJ2-7, with D unresolved. The ends were cut back, 0 bases at V and 7 bases at J, with 4 bases in the middle. Germline V gene lookup returns CDR1 MNHNY and CDR2 SVGAGI (reference sequence). CDR3 length: 11 amino acids. DNA for the CDR3: TGTGCCAGCAGTTACTCGGGGGAGCAGTACTTC. It is translated as CASSYSGEQYF.

The chain carries TRBV5-1 and TRBJ2-3, with D maybe TRBD1 (5 bases). The CDR3 sequence is 15 residues long. The V gene lost 0 bases and the J gene lost 1 base, with 9 bases spanning the gap. Germline CDR1 reads SGHRS; CDR2 reads YFSETQ. As DNA, the CDR3 is TGCGCCAGCAGCTTGGGGGGCGGAGGCACAGATACGCAGTATTTT. This gives the protein CASSLGGGGTDTQYF.

This sequence joins TRBV5-6 and TRBJ1-2; TRBD1 matches 7 bases. V lost 0 bases, J lost 7 bases, and 12 bases stayed unmatched. The germline gives CDR1 SGHDT, CDR2 YYEEEE. The CDR3 is 16 residues long. The CDR3 loop is CASSLGIGQVVGGYTF. The CDR3 bases are TGTGCCAGCAGCTTGGGAATTGGACAGGTTGTTGGTGGCTACACCTTC.

This clone was found once. This chain joins TRBV28 and TRBJ2-3; possibly TRBD2 for D (6 bases). This CDR3 comprises 17 residues. The V and J ends lost 1 base and 0 bases respectively, with 14 bases between them. Germline CDR1 is MDHEN and CDR2 is SYDVKM. CDR3 nucleotide sequence: TGTGCCAGCAGTTTATCTCGCGCACGGGGGAGCACAGATACGCAGTATTTT. Translating it yields CASSLSRARGSTDTQYF.

This chain uses TRBV29-1 with TRBJ2-3; 10 nucleotides line up with TRBD1. The V segment lost 5 bases and the J segment 6 bases; nucleotides outside the gene matches: 11. The V gene's germline CDR1 is SQVTM and CDR2 ANQGSEA. The CDR3 has 15 residues. The CDR3 DNA follows: TGCAGCGTTCGAAGAGGACAGGGGGTAGGGGATACGCAGTATTTT. As protein: CSVRRGQGVGDTQYF.

The chain carries TRBV13 and TRBJ2-3; TRBD2 matches 8 bases. The CDR3 totals 18 residues. Germline assignment: CDR1 PRHDT and CDR2 FYEKMQ (reference sequence). With 1 base clipped from V and 1 base from J, the junction kept 10 bases outside the gene matches. CDR3 in amino acids: CASSLDLKRGRGTDTQYF. For the CDR3, the DNA is TGTGCCAGCAGCTTAGACCTTAAGCGGGGGAGGGGCACAGATACGCAGTATTTT.

The J gene is TRBJ1-3, the V gene TRBV11-2; D might be TRBD1 (5 bases). Germline V lookup: CDR1 SGHAT, CDR2 FQNNGV. Trimming removed 3 bases from V and 1 base from J, with 13 bases in between. This CDR3 has 16 residues. The CDR3 loop is CASSLGQGASGNTIYF. CDR3 coding DNA: TGTGCCAGCAGCTTGGGTCAGGGAGCTTCTGGAAACACCATATATTTT.

The chain employs TRBV28 and TRBJ2-3; D possibly corresponds to TRBD2 (5 bases). The germline V gene encodes CDR1 MDHEN and CDR2 SYDVKM. CDR3 size: 17 residues. The ends were cut back, 5 bases at V and 3 bases at J, with 21 bases in the middle. CDR3 nucleotide sequence: TGTGCCAGCAGTCCTTACATCGGGTCAACGGGGACAGATACGCAGTATTTT. Translated: CASSPYIGSTGTDTQYF.

The J gene is TRBJ2-7, the V gene TRBV27, with 8 bases aligning to TRBD1. From germline, CDR1 is MNHEY and CDR2 SMNVEV (reference sequence). The CDR3 runs 14 residues. With 5 bases clipped from V and 6 bases from J, the junction kept 9 bases outside the gene matches. CDR3 amino acids: CASSLGQGFGEQYF. In DNA, the CDR3 is TGTGCCAGCAGTCTCGGACAGGGATTTGGCGAGCAGTACTTC.

The chain joins TRBV11-1 to TRBJ2-3, with no clear D. Trimming removed 1 base from V and 3 bases from J, with 5 bases in between. The germline V gene has CDR1 SGHAT and CDR2 FQDESV (reference sequence). This CDR3 has 13 amino acids. This CDR3 reads CASSLGQTDTQYF. The CDR3 DNA is TGTGCCAGCAGCTTAGGGCAGACAGATACGCAGTATTTT.

This chain connects TRBV7-9 to TRBJ1-4; no clear D. Germline CDR1 and CDR2: SEHNR and FQNEAQ (reference sequence). The V and J ends lost 5 bases and 7 bases respectively, with 14 bases between them. The CDR3 consists of 14 residues. DNA of the CDR3: TGTGCCAGCAGCCCCGGGTCCCTGAGTGAAAAACTGTTTTTT. This encodes CASSPGSLSEKLFF.

Details on this clone: A junction end diverges from the germline sequence, so it may reflect a read error. This chain joins TRBV7-2 and TRBJ1-3; the D is unclear. Per the germline V gene, CDR1 is SGHTA and CDR2 is FQGNSA. The CDR3 is made up of 16 amino acids. The CDR3 DNA reads as TGTGCCAGCAGCTTAAGACTGACCGCCCCTGGAAGCACCATATATTTT. The encoded protein is CASSLRLTAPGSTIYF.